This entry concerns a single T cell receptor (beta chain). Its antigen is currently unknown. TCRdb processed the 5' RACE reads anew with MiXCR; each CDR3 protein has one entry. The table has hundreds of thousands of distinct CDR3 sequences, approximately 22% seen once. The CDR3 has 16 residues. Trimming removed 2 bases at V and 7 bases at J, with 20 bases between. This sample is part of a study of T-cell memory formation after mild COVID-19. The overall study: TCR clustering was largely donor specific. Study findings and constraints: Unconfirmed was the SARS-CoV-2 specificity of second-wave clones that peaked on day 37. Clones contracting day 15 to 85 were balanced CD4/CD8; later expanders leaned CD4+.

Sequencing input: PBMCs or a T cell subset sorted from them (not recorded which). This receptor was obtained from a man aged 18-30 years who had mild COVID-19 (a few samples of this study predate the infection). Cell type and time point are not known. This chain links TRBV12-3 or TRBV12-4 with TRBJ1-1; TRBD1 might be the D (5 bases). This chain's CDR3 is CASSLLTSARVNEAFF. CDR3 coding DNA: TGTGCCAGCAGTTTATTAACCTCGGCCAGGGTAAATGAAGCTTTCTTT.